The next 16 T cell receptor beta chains were all read from a single sample in a study of blood T cell repertoires in COVID-19. Clones were sequenced by immunoSEQ multiplex PCR, and TCRdb holds only the in-frame ones, with some missing. This sample has 200,000 to 300,000 clones, with 82% found just once. The sequenced sample was peripheral blood. These receptors originate from a woman younger than 35 with acute or convalescent COVID-19.

The rearrangement joins TRBV6-2 or TRBV6-3 to TRBJ2-7; maybe TRBD2 (5 bases). V lost 5 bases and J lost 1, with 15 bases in between. Germline CDR1 is MNHEY and CDR2 is SVGEGT. The CDR3 is 15 amino acids. CDR3 nucleotides: TGTGCCAGCAGTCAAGGACTTACCCCATCCTACGAGCAGTACTTC. It encodes CASSQGLTPSYEQYF.

This clone was counted once. The chain carries TRBV21-1 and TRBJ2-1; the DNA was not used to check the table's D call, TRBD2. TRBV21-1 is tagged as a pseudogene. The length of the CDR3 is 20 residues. Written as DNA, the CDR3 is TGTGCCAGCAGCACAACGGGGACTAGCGGGAGAGCCCTTTCCTACAATGAGCAGTTCTTC. Amino acids: CASSTTGTSGRALSYNEQFF.

V is TRBV6-5 and J is TRBJ1-2; D might be TRBD1 (5 bases). With 6 bases removed from V and 4 bases from J, the gap between germline ends came to 12 bases. The CDR3 consists of 13 residues. The germline CDR1 and CDR2 sequences are MNHEY and SVGAGI. CDR3 sequence: CASSAGLLYGYTF. Written as DNA, the CDR3 is TGTGCCAGCAGCGCGGGACTGCTCTATGGCTACACCTTC.

The chain links TRBV6-2 or TRBV6-3 to TRBJ1-1, with D possibly TRBD1 on 6 matching bases. Germline V gene data show CDR1 as MNHEY and CDR2 as SVGEGT. This CDR3 region has 13 residues. Trimming left V 0 bases short and J 5 bases short, with 7 bases between. The CDR3: CASSYSTGTEAFF. The DNA of the CDR3 is TGTGCCAGCAGTTACTCGACAGGAACTGAAGCTTTCTTT.

The V and J genes are TRBV28 and TRBJ1-2, with a tentative D call TRBD1 (5 bases). CDR3 length equals 13 residues. V was cut by 7 bases and J by 4 bases, with 13 bases left in between. The germline V gene encodes CDR1 MDHEN and CDR2 SYDVKM. CDR3 DNA: TGTGCCAGCACCACAGGACCGCTCTATGGCTACACCTTC. It specifies CASTTGPLYGYTF.

This chain joins TRBV7-9 and TRBJ2-7; D remains unclear. This CDR3 has 12 residues. V lost 5 bases, J lost 0 bases, and 5 bases lay in between. Germline V gene sequence: CDR1 SEHNR, CDR2 FQNEAQ (reference sequence). The CDR3 nucleotides are TGTGCCAGCAGCCGGAGCTCCTACGAGCAGTACTTC. Its translation is CASSRSSYEQYF.

The V and J genes are TRBV30 and TRBJ1-6, with TRBD1 identical over 7 bases. V shed 5 bases, J shed 7 bases, and the junction held 5 bases outside the gene matches. The CDR3 length is 13 residues. Germline V CDR1 and CDR2: GTSNPN, SVGIG (reference sequence). The CDR3 coding sequence is TGTGCCTGGTCACAGGGGCAGAATTCACCCCTCCACTTT. Protein: CAWSQGQNSPLHF.

V is TRBV12-3 or TRBV12-4 and J is TRBJ2-7, with D perhaps TRBD2 (7 bases). The CDR3 has 13 residues. The V end lost 2 bases, the J end lost 7 bases, and 12 bases lay between the germline ends. CDR3 sequence (DNA): TGTGCCAGCAGTTTACGCGGGGGCAGTGAGCAGTACTTC. It yields the protein CASSLRGGSEQYF.

The J gene is TRBJ2-7, the V gene TRBV5-3; 7 bases are shared with TRBD1. TRBV5-3 is sorted into the ORF group, with uncertain function. V was pared by 4 bases and J by 2 bases, with 6 bases of the junction left unmatched. CDR3 size: 14 residues. This CDR3 is CARSTQTGTYEQYF. The CDR3 DNA reads TGTGCCAGAAGCACCCAGACAGGGACCTACGAGCAGTACTTC.

The chain employs TRBV5-1 and TRBJ2-3, with D possibly being TRBD2 (6 bases). CDR1 SGHRS and CDR2 YFSETQ come from the germline V gene. Trimming removed 4 bases from V and 0 bases from J, with 18 bases in between. CDR3 length: 17 residues. The CDR3 bases are TGCGCCAGCAGCCCAGATTTGATGCTAGCGAGCACAGATACGCAGTATTTT. It yields the protein CASSPDLMLASTDTQYF. Filled out from reference TRBV5-1 and TRBJ2-3, the complete variable domain reads KAGVTQTPRYLIKTRGQQVTLSCSPISGHRSVSWYQQTPGQGLQFLFEYFSETQRNKGNFPGRFSGRQFSNSRSEMNVSTLELGDSALYLCASSPDLMLASTDTQYFGPGTRLTVL.

CDR3 loop: CAWTGGPEKLFF. The CDR3 DNA sequence: TGTGCCTGGACAGGGGGCCCGGAAAAACTGTTTTTT. This chain joins TRBV30 and TRBJ1-4, with 8 nucleotides matching TRBD1. CDR3 length: 12 amino acids. Looked up from germline, CDR1 is GTSNPN and CDR2 is SVGIG (reference sequence). V trimming: 4 bases; J trimming: 8 bases; junction bases outside the gene matches: 3.

The genes are TRBV7-9 and TRBJ2-1, with TRBD1 as a possible D gene (6 bases). The CDR3 contains 14 residues. Germline CDR1 and CDR2: SEHNR and FQNEAQ (reference sequence). With 5 bases removed from V and 8 bases from J, the gap between germline ends came to 16 bases. The CDR3 region is CASSRRDKGDEQFF. Here the CDR3 DNA reads TGTGCCAGCAGCCGTAGGGACAAGGGCGATGAGCAGTTCTTC.

The rearrangement joins TRBV4-3 to TRBJ2-7; tentatively, D is TRBD2 (5 bases). V gave up 1 base and J gave up 3 bases, with 10 bases separating them. CDR1 is LGHNA and CDR2 is YSLEER in the germline V gene. CDR3 length equals 14 residues. CDR3 sequence reads: CASSQGTGFYEQYF. CDR3 bases: TGCGCCAGCAGCCAAGGTACGGGATTCTACGAGCAGTACTTC.

This chain joins TRBV7-3 and TRBJ2-3; maybe TRBD1 (6 bases). Between the trimmed V and J ends, which lost 5 bases and 4 bases, there was a span of 22 bases. The CDR3 extends over 17 amino acids. Looked up from germline, CDR1 is SGHTA and CDR2 is FQGTGA. The CDR3 here is CASSLGHSPKAADTQYF. CDR3 DNA sequence: TGTGCCAGCAGCCTGGGACATTCCCCTAAGGCAGCAGATACGCAGTATTTT.

CDR3: CASSQDVAGTEQFF. The CDR3 DNA sequence: TGTGCCAGCAGCCAAGACGTAGCGGGAACCGAGCAGTTCTTC. This sequence joins TRBV3-1 (or the pseudogene TRBV3-2) and TRBJ2-1; 8 bases agree with TRBD2. Germline CDR1 is LGHDT and CDR2 is YNNKEL (reference sequence). V shed 0 bases, J shed 10 bases, and the junction held 5 bases outside the gene matches. The CDR3 extends over 14 amino acids.

The rearrangement links TRBV27 to TRBJ2-1, with 7 bases identical to TRBD1. The length of the CDR3 is 16 residues. The germline V gene has CDR1 MNHEY and CDR2 SMNVEV (reference sequence). The trim removed 5 bases at V and 4 bases at J, leaving 11 bases unmatched. This CDR3 reads CASSIDTGTVYNEQFF. CDR3 in DNA: TGTGCCAGCAGTATCGATACCGGGACAGTATACAATGAGCAGTTCTTC.